The T cell receptor beta chain under discussion was sequenced for a study of regulatory T cells in long-lasting Graves disease. Overall study results and limits: Newly diagnosed disease favored TRBV20-1 and TRBJ2-1 over persistent disease.

Arm-PCR of CDR3 regions and iRepertoire HTBI primers were used to build TCR beta libraries. TCRdb reanalysed the multiplex PCR reads using MiXCR and keeps one entry per CDR3 protein. The table has approximately 690,000 distinct CDR3 sequences, 25% to 35% seen once; the top ten hold roughly 40%. Comments on this clonotype: What it binds is not known.

This CDR3 is built from 14 residues. Germline V gene data show CDR1 as MNHEY and CDR2 as SVGEGT. The V end was cut by 8 bases, the J end by 4 bases, with 17 bases between. Time point given: persistent/refractory GD, antithyroid drugs over 5 years with positive TRAb. From RNA extracted from PBMCs, the TCR library was made. The material was peripheral blood mononuclear cells (PBMCs), obtained when the disease was refractory, from a patient treated with antithyroid drugs. This sequence originates from a female donor with Graves disease. J is TRBJ1-2 and V is TRBV6-2 or TRBV6-3, with D unclear. The CDR3 reads CASFNGQPTYGYTF. CDR3 bases: TGTGCCAGCTTTAACGGTCAACCTACCTATGGCTACACCTTC.